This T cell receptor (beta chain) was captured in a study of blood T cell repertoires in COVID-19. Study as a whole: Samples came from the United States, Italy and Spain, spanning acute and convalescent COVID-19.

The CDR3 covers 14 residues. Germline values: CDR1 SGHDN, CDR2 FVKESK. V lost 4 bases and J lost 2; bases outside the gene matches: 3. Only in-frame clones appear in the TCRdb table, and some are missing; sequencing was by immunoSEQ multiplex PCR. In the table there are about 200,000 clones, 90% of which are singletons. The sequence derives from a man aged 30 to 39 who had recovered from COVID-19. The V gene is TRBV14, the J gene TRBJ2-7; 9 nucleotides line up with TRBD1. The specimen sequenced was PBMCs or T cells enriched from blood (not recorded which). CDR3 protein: CASSPRQGAYEQYF. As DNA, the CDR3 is TGTGCCAGCAGCCCACGACAGGGGGCCTACGAGCAGTACTTC.